This is a list of T cell receptor beta chains from one sample in a study of response to subunit inactivated influenza vaccine. TCRdb redid the calling of the RT-PCR reads with MiXCR, one entry per CDR3 protein. The data hold about 240,000 distinct CDR3 sequences, with 12% observed a single time. Sequenced here: non-naive T cells sorted from PBMCs, sampled 14 to 15 days before vaccination. The receptors stem from a man over 45 who received an inactivated influenza vaccine. CDR3s include the opening cysteine and the closing phenylalanine or tryptophan. A D gene is named only where the DNA matches it firmly. Not all rows give a size; the values are once, few, many and, for expanded clones, a class.

V,D,size,J,DNA,CDR3
TRBV9,NA,NA,TRBJ2-5,TGTGCCAGCAGCCCAAGGGACAAAGAGACCCAGTACTTC,CASSPRDKETQYF
TRBV11-1,TRBD1,many,TRBJ2-2,TGTGCCAGCAGCCGGGGACAGGGAACGAACACCGGGGAGCTGTTTTTT,CASSRGQGTNTGELFF
TRBV3-1,NA,NA,TRBJ2-7,TGTGCCAGCAGCCAAGAAGGGTACAGTTACTACGAGCAGTACTTC,CASSQEGYSYYEQYF
TRBV5-1,NA,few,TRBJ1-1,TGCGCCAGCAGCTTTGGGGGAAAACTCGAAGCTTTCTTT,CASSFGGKLEAFF
TRBV6-2/TRBV6-3,NA,many,TRBJ2-3,TGTGCCAGCAGTTGGGGAATCGGAGATACGCAGTATTTT,CASSWGIGDTQYF
TRBV9,NA,NA,TRBJ1-2,TGTACCAGCAGCCCTCAGACTGAAGCTAACTATGGCTACACCTTC,CTSSPQTEANYGYTF
TRBV5-1,TRBD1,NA,TRBJ2-2,TGCGCCAGCAGCATTGGAAGTTTGGGGACAGCGCGGGCCTTGAACACCGGGGAGCTGTTTTTT,CASSIGSLGTARALNTGELFF
TRBV9,NA,few,TRBJ2-7,TGTGCCAGCAGCGTAGAGACTGAGTCCTACGAGCAGTACTTC,CASSVETESYEQYF
TRBV24-1,NA,NA,TRBJ2-6,TGTGCCACCAGTGATAGCTCTGGGGCCAACGTCCTGACTTTC,CATSDSSGANVLTF
TRBV7-2,NA,NA,TRBJ1-6,TGTGCCAGCAGCTTAAGGAATTTTATCAATTCACCCCTCCACTTT,CASSLRNFINSPLHF
TRBV5-5,NA,NA,TRBJ2-7,TGTGCCAGCAGCTTGGGTACGGATTACTCCTACGAGCAGTACTTC,CASSLGTDYSYEQYF
TRBV6-2/TRBV6-3,NA,NA,TRBJ2-7,TGTGCCAGCTCACAAACACTTTCCTACGAGCAGTACTTC,CASSQTLSYEQYF
TRBV20-1,NA,NA,TRBJ2-3,TGCAGTGCTCGCCGGGGGGCCCTCACAGATACGCAGTATTTT,CSARRGALTDTQYF
TRBV2,NA,NA,TRBJ1-2,TGTGCCAGCATACTAGGGACTCTCTATGACTATGGCTACACCTTC,CASILGTLYDYGYTF
TRBV28,NA,few,TRBJ1-2,TGTGCCAGCAGCAATACAGAGAGTATTGACTATGGCTACACCTTC,CASSNTESIDYGYTF
TRBV4-3,NA,NA,TRBJ1-3,TGCGCCAGCAGCCGGGGAGAGGGGACTGGAAACACCATATATTTT,CASSRGEGTGNTIYF
TRBV10-3,TRBD2,NA,TRBJ2-3,TGTGCCATCAGTGACCGAGCGGGGGGCAACACAGATACGCAGTATTTT,CAISDRAGGNTDTQYF
TRBV7-8,TRBD2,NA,TRBJ2-2,TGTGCCAGCAGCGGTGGACTAGCGGGGGGAATTAACACCGGGGAGCTGTTTTTT,CASSGGLAGGINTGELFF
TRBV30,TRBD2,NA,TRBJ2-1,TGTGCCTGGAGGATTGGGACTAGCGGGGGGGCAAAAAATGAGCAGTTCTTC,CAWRIGTSGGAKNEQFF
TRBV6-2/TRBV6-3,TRBD1,few,TRBJ2-7,TGTGCCAGCAGTTACTTGACAGGGAACCTCTACGAGCAGTACTTC,CASSYLTGNLYEQYF
TRBV20-1,NA,few,TRBJ2-5,TGCAGTGCTGCCCCCCCCCGGCGAGAGACCCAGTACTTC,CSAAPPRRETQYF
TRBV27,NA,NA,TRBJ1-4,TGTGCCAGCGGAAGGACTGGGAATTATGAAAAACTGTTTTTT,CASGRTGNYEKLFF
TRBV7-2,TRBD2,few,TRBJ2-5,TGTGCCAGCAGCGCAGCGGGAGCGAGGGAGACCCAGTACTTC,CASSAAGARETQYF
TRBV7-9,NA,few,TRBJ2-1,TGTGCCAGCAGCACCTCCCCTGGGGGGGCGGCTTACAATGAGCAGTTCTTC,CASSTSPGGAAYNEQFF
TRBV4-1,NA,few,TRBJ1-3,TGCGCCAGCAGCCAACTCCTGGAAGCAAGTCCGAGCTCTGGAAACACCATATATTTT,CASSQLLEASPSSGNTIYF
TRBV27,NA,few,TRBJ2-7,TGTGCCAGCAGTAGGGGACGGGAGTTTTCATACGAGCAGTACTTC,CASSRGREFSYEQYF
TRBV7-9,TRBD2,many,TRBJ2-1,TGTGCCAGCAGCCGCCTCGGGGCGGGGGGTTACAATGAGCAGTTCTTC,CASSRLGAGGYNEQFF
TRBV5-6,TRBD2,NA,TRBJ2-1,TGTGCCAGCAGCCCCCCTAGCGGGAGAAAAAACAATGAGCAGTTCTTC,CASSPPSGRKNNEQFF
TRBV20-1,TRBD1,many,TRBJ2-1,TGCAGTGCTAAAAACAGGGGCCTCTACAATGAGCAGTTCTTC,CSAKNRGLYNEQFF
TRBV20-1,NA,NA,TRBJ1-6,TGCAGTGCTCGACCACATGGGAATTCACCCCTCCACTTT,CSARPHGNSPLHF
TRBV18,NA,NA,TRBJ2-7,TGTGCCAGCTCAGAAGGGGTCCCCCCCTACGAGCAGTACTTC,CASSEGVPPYEQYF